A single sample is the source of the 13 T cell receptor beta chains below, sequenced in a study of blood T cell repertoires in COVID-19. Clones were sequenced by immunoSEQ multiplex PCR, and TCRdb holds only the in-frame ones, with some missing. The table shows approximately 72,000 clones, with 75% to 90% occurring only once. Sequenced material: peripheral blood. Receptors were obtained from an elderly woman with active or convalescent COVID-19.

In this sample, this clone turned up a few times. V and J are TRBV4-3 and TRBJ2-7; 10 nucleotides align to TRBD2. V was pared by 4 bases and J by 3 bases, with 3 bases of the junction left unmatched. CDR3 length: 14 amino acids. In germline, CDR1 is LGHNA, CDR2 YSLEER. CDR3 DNA: TGCGCCAGCAGCCGGACTAGCGGACGCTACGAGCAGTACTTC. This translates into CASSRTSGRYEQYF.

The V and J genes are TRBV5-6 and TRBJ2-4; D ambiguous. V lost 1 base, J lost 4 bases, and 15 bases lay in between. Germline-derived CDR1 and CDR2 are SGHDT and YYEEEE. The CDR3 contains 16 residues. The CDR3 DNA is TGTGCCAGCAGCTTGACGGGTGGTCCCTCTAAAAACATTCAGTACTTC. Protein: CASSLTGGPSKNIQYF.

J is TRBJ2-1 and V is TRBV3-1 (or the pseudogene TRBV3-2), with TRBD2 matching 8 bases. The CDR3 has 16 amino acids. Unmatched junction bases numbered 14, after V lost 5 bases and J lost 8 bases. Germline-derived CDR1 and CDR2 are LGHDT and YNNKEL (reference sequence). The CDR3 spells CASSIRVAGMLDEQFF. CDR3 bases: TGTGCCAGCAGCATCCGGGTAGCGGGGATGTTAGATGAGCAGTTCTTC.

This chain links TRBV2 with TRBJ1-1; the D gene is possibly TRBD1 (6 bases). The V gene's germline CDR1 is SNHLY and CDR2 FYNNEI. The CDR3 has 12 amino acids. CDR3 region: CGPGDGNTEAFF. CDR3 sequence (DNA): TGTGGACCAGGGGACGGGAACACTGAAGCTTTCTTT.

This chain uses TRBV3-1 (or the pseudogene TRBV3-2) with TRBJ2-2, with TRBD2 matching over 10 bases. Losses at the gene ends were 4 bases for V and 5 bases for J; bases not matched to a gene: 10. CDR1 and CDR2 (germline): LGHDT, YNNKEL (reference sequence). The CDR3 totals 17 residues. The CDR3 here is CASSPLLAGGLTGELFF. The CDR3 bases are TGTGCCAGCAGCCCCCTATTAGCGGGGGGACTAACCGGGGAGCTGTTTTTT.

The gene calls are TRBV5-1 and TRBJ1-4; D might be TRBD1 (6 bases). V was pared by 4 bases and J by 5 bases, with 15 bases between. In germline, CDR1 is SGHRS, CDR2 YFSETQ. The CDR3 sequence is 15 residues long. The CDR3 protein is CASSRWTAQNEKLFF. The CDR3 DNA sequence: TGCGCCAGCAGCAGATGGACAGCACAGAATGAAAAACTGTTTTTT.

The rearrangement joins TRBV19 to TRBJ1-5; possibly TRBD1 for D (5 bases). The CDR3 runs 14 residues. With 6 bases removed from V and 0 bases from J, the gap between germline ends came to 9 bases. CDR1 is LNHDA and CDR2 is SQIVND in the germline V gene (reference sequence). CDR3 protein: CASSDSNSNQPQHF. The CDR3 DNA sequence: TGTGCCAGTAGCGACAGTAATAGCAATCAGCCCCAGCATTTT.

This clone has just a few counts. The chain employs TRBV7-2 and TRBJ2-6; D is unclear. Per the germline V gene, CDR1 is SGHTA and CDR2 is FQGNSA. The CDR3 spans 14 residues. The V gene lost 5 bases and the J gene lost 3 bases, with 8 bases spanning the gap. CDR3 nucleotides: TGTGCCAGCAGCCGTATTATTGGGGCCAACGTCCTGACTTTC. Protein: CASSRIIGANVLTF.

This clone was observed once. V is TRBV5-1 and J is TRBJ2-3; TRBD2 agrees at 15 bases. Germline values: CDR1 SGHRS, CDR2 YFSETQ. The J segment lost 0 bases and the V segment lost 6 bases, leaving 5 bases of the junction unmatched. The CDR3 covers 17 residues. The CDR3 region is CASTRTSGGVSTDTQYF. The DNA for the CDR3 is TGCGCCAGCACGCGGACTAGCGGGGGGGTAAGCACAGATACGCAGTATTTT.

This clone showed up just a few times. The DNA of the CDR3 is TGCAGTGCTTCCATGAACACTGAAGCTTTCTTT. Translating gives CSASMNTEAFF. The chain joins TRBV20-1 to TRBJ1-1; D is unresolved. Trimming took off 5 bases at V and 0 bases at J, with 4 bases between the two ends. The CDR3 consists of 11 residues. The germline CDR1 and CDR2 sequences are DFQATT and SNEGSKA (reference sequence).

The chain joins TRBV2 to TRBJ1-2; 7 bases are a match to TRBD1. This CDR3 contains 13 residues. With V trimmed by 7 bases and J by 2 bases, 4 bases remained unmatched. CDR1 SNHLY and CDR2 FYNNEI come from the germline V gene. DNA of the CDR3: TGTGCCAGCACCCCACAGGGGAACTATGGCTACACCTTC. Translated: CASTPQGNYGYTF. Complete variable domain (other parts from reference TRBV2 and TRBJ1-2): EPEVTQTPSHQVTQMGQEVILRCVPISNHLYFYWYRQILGQKVEFLVSFYNNEISEKSEIFDDQFSVERPDGSNFTLKIRSTKLEDSAMYFCASTPQGNYGYTFGSGTRLTVV.

This chain connects TRBV7-2 to TRBJ2-1; perhaps TRBD2 as D (6 bases). CDR3 length equals 16 residues. The V and J ends lost 4 bases and 10 bases respectively, with 23 bases between them. Germline V gene data show CDR1 as SGHTA and CDR2 as FQGNSA. The CDR3 sequence: CASSSTGSKQALEQFF. CDR3 in DNA: TGTGCCAGCAGCTCCACCGGGAGTAAGCAGGCCCTGGAGCAGTTCTTC. Based on the CDR3 plus reference TRBV7-2 and TRBJ2-1, the full variable domain is GAGVSQSPSNKVTEKGKDVELRCDPISGHTALYWYRQSLGQGLEFLIYFQGNSAPDKSGLPSDRFSAERTGGSVSTLTIQRTQQEDSAVYLCASSSTGSKQALEQFFGPGTRLTVL.

The V and J genes are TRBV3-1 (or the pseudogene TRBV3-2) and TRBJ2-2; 12 positions match TRBD1. Germline assignment: CDR1 LGHDT and CDR2 YNNKEL (reference sequence). V lost 3 bases and J lost 7; bases outside the gene matches: 6. The CDR3 sequence is 16 residues long. Here the CDR3 reads CASSHTGTGGIGELFF. CDR3 in DNA: TGTGCCAGCAGCCATACCGGGACAGGGGGCATCGGGGAGCTGTTTTTT.